This T cell receptor (beta chain) was observed in a study of shared clonotypes between healthy human individuals. The study's findings and limits: How much donors shared clonotypes was expected to be affected by sequencing depth. A handful of donors showed sharing of roughly 5% of naive CD4 clonotypes. Inspection by rarefaction showed sorted-subset sequencing to be incomplete despite large depth.

This CDR3 has 16 amino acids. Naive CD8 populations comprised CD45RO-negative cells positively selected for CCR7, excluding terminally differentiated effector memory CD45RA+ cells. This clone was detected once. The antigen is not known. When replicate PCRs were run on sorted subsets, they used 200 to 250 ng DNA, roughly 30,000 T cell genomes. Clones were read by immunoSEQ multiplex PCR, and TCRdb kept only the in-frame ones, dropping some. Here the sample spans 1.5 million to 2.5 million clones, about 94% being singletons. The chain combines TRBV21-1 with TRBJ1-3; the D call of TRBD1 is as the table states it, not checked on the DNA. TRBV21-1 is a pseudogene segment. This receptor was obtained from a man between 18 and 29 years old in good health. The sample comprised naive CD8+ T cells sorted from blood. The CDR3 loop is CASSKDRFSSGNTIYF. The CDR3 DNA is TGTGCCAGCAGCAAAGACAGGTTCAGCTCTGGAAACACCATATATTTT.